The 6 T cell receptor beta chains below come from one sample, sequenced in a study of T cell responses to AZD1222 COVID-19 vaccine. This table comes from immunoSEQ multiplex PCR, and its TCRdb copy is limited to in-frame clones, with some not included. The profile covers about 190,000 clones, with 85% to 95% appearing a single time and 3.5% to 4% taken by the ten largest. The sample in question was peripheral blood, obtained 28 days after the second dose of the MenACWY control vaccine. The receptors were sampled from an adult who received the MenACWY meningococcal vaccine as a control.

V usage is TRBV3-1 (or the pseudogene TRBV3-2) and J usage is TRBJ2-1; weak D call: TRBD2 (6 bases). Germline V lookup: CDR1 LGHDT, CDR2 YNNKEL (reference sequence). The CDR3 consists of 13 residues. Trimming pared 0 bases from V and 12 bases from J, leaving 12 bases between. Written as DNA, the CDR3 is TGTGCCAGCAGCCAAGATCGCCGGGGAGGGCAGTTCTTC. Its protein product is CASSQDRRGGQFF.

The V gene is TRBV5-1, the J gene TRBJ1-1; possible D gene TRBD1, 5 bases. The germline CDR1 and CDR2 sequences are SGHRS and YFSETQ. The V gene lost 2 bases and the J gene lost 4 bases, with 18 bases spanning the gap. CDR3 size: 16 residues. The CDR3 coding sequence is TGCGCCAGCAGCTTCGGAACGCGGACGAGGGGCACTGAAGCTTTCTTT. Translated, it gives CASSFGTRTRGTEAFF.

The J gene is TRBJ1-1, the V gene TRBV6-4; D unclear. The CDR3 sequence is 13 residues long. The germline V and J ends were trimmed by 4 bases and 4 bases, with 10 bases remaining between them. Germline V lookup: CDR1 MRHNA, CDR2 SNTAGT. The CDR3: CASSVEGGTEAFF. The CDR3 DNA reads as TGTGCCAGCAGTGTGGAGGGCGGCACTGAAGCTTTCTTT.

The chain has TRBV19 and TRBJ2-6, with TRBD1 matching 9 bases. The germline CDR1 and CDR2 sequences are LNHDA and SQIVND (reference sequence). The CDR3 has 17 residues. The V gene end was trimmed by 3 bases and the J gene end by 4 bases; junction bases not matched to a gene: 7. The CDR3 DNA is TGTGCCAGTAGTATCGTCACAGGGGGCACGGGGGCCAACGTCCTGACTTTC. Translating gives CASSIVTGGTGANVLTF.

The chain joins TRBV5-1 to TRBJ1-4; no definite D call. Between the trimmed V and J ends, which lost 0 bases and 5 bases, there was a span of 14 bases. CDR3 size: 16 residues. The germline V gene has CDR1 SGHRS and CDR2 YFSETQ. The CDR3 DNA sequence: TGCGCCAGCAGCTTGGGGTTGCGGTTGGCAAATGAAAAACTGTTTTTT. This translates into CASSLGLRLANEKLFF.

The chain couples TRBV7-9 to TRBJ1-3; a weak D match, TRBD1 (6 bases). CDR1 and CDR2 from the germline V gene are SEHNR and FQNEAQ (reference sequence). Trimming left V 3 bases short and J 4 bases short, with 10 bases between. This CDR3 is 14 amino acids long. The CDR3 sequence: CASSLSGAGNTIYF. CDR3 DNA sequence: TGTGCCAGCAGCTTGTCGGGGGCCGGAAACACCATATATTTT.